This T cell receptor (beta chain) comes out of a study of Graves' ophthalmopathy and Graves' hyperthyroidism. Patients were left out if they had other autoimmune diseases, uncontrolled infections, pregnancy or lactation. This clonotype was counted a few times. Per the germline V gene, CDR1 is MDHEN and CDR2 is SYDVKM. The CDR3 length is 13 residues. Trimming took off 2 bases at V and 5 bases at J, with 10 bases between the two ends. Amplified TCR beta CDR3 regions were obtained using RNA transcripts as template. RT-PCR with HTBI primers came first, then second-round multiplex PCR. From the multiplex PCR reads, TCRdb called clonotypes with MiXCR, one entry per CDR3 protein. The sample has about 620,000 distinct CDR3 sequences, about a fifth seen once; the top ten hold approximately 7%.

The clonotype was recovered from a woman aged 18 to 35 with stable Graves' hyperthyroidism. Some clones in this sample may be carry-over from other donors' samples. The specimen was peripheral blood. This rearrangement joins TRBV28 to TRBJ2-7; D may be TRBD1 (6 bases). CDR3: CASSLPRQDEQYF. The CDR3 DNA sequence: TGTGCCAGCAGTTTACCCCGACAGGACGAGCAGTACTTC.